The 19 T cell receptor beta chains in this list originate from one sample, sequenced in a study of blood T cell repertoires in COVID-19. The assay was immunoSEQ multiplex PCR, and TCRdb's table has in-frame clones only and misses some. This table has approximately 90,000 clones, 80% appearing once. The source material was peripheral blood. These receptor sequences come from a woman over 75 with acute or convalescent COVID-19.

This chain uses TRBV11-2 with TRBJ2-6, with 7 bases identical to TRBD1. V lost 6 bases, J lost 0 bases, and 8 bases stayed unmatched. Germline assignment: CDR1 SGHAT and CDR2 FQNNGV. The CDR3 length is 17 residues. CDR3 sequence: CASRPTGRYSGANVLTF. CDR3 coding DNA: TGTGCCAGCAGACCGACAGGGAGATACTCTGGGGCCAACGTCCTGACTTTC.

The CDR3 nucleotides are TGTGCCAGCAGTGCCCTTAATGAGCAGTTCTTC. This sequence encodes CASSALNEQFF. The chain combines TRBV25-1 with TRBJ2-1, with no clear D. V was shortened by 4 bases and J by 7 bases, with 5 bases between the two germline ends. This CDR3 has 11 residues. Germline CDR1 and CDR2: MGHDK and SYGVNS.

This chain connects TRBV5-6 to TRBJ2-1; 9 bases align to TRBD2. Trimming cost V 1 base and J 5 bases; bases outside gene matches: 7. This CDR3 has 16 amino acids. The germline V gene has CDR1 SGHDT and CDR2 YYEEEE. CDR3 bases: TGTGCCAGCAGCTTGTCAATAGCGGGGGCACACAATGAGCAGTTCTTC. Translating it yields CASSLSIAGAHNEQFF.

Only one count was recorded for this clone. The genes are TRBV28 and TRBJ2-1; 12 nucleotides agree with TRBD2. In germline, CDR1 is MDHEN, CDR2 SYDVKM. The CDR3 is 15 residues long. V trimming: 5 bases; J trimming: 3 bases; junction bases outside the gene matches: 2. CDR3 residues: CASSQLAGGYNEQFF. In DNA form, the CDR3 reads TGTGCCAGCAGTCAACTAGCGGGGGGCTACAATGAGCAGTTCTTC.

The chain uses TRBV6-6 and TRBJ2-3, with a possible D match to TRBD1 (5 bases). CDR1 is MNHNY, CDR2 SVGAGI, per germline (reference sequence). Deletions cut 8 bases from V and 6 bases from J, with 12 bases between. The CDR3 totals 12 residues. CDR3 bases: TGTGCCAGCGTATGGGGCTCGGATACGCAGTATTTT. It yields the protein CASVWGSDTQYF.

The rearrangement uses TRBV20-1 and TRBJ1-2, with D possibly being TRBD1 (5 bases). This CDR3 has 10 amino acids. CDR1 is DFQATT, CDR2 SNEGSKA, per germline (reference sequence). Trimming cost V 4 bases and J 6 bases, with 6 bases left between them. In DNA, the CDR3 is TGCAGTGCTATACAGGATGGCTACACCTTC. Amino acid sequence: CSAIQDGYTF.

This clone was observed a few times. The chain recombines TRBV6-5 with TRBJ1-2; D unclear. The germline CDR1 and CDR2 sequences are MNHEY and SVGAGI. The CDR3 is made up of 14 amino acids. Trimming removed 7 bases from V and 6 bases from J, with 18 bases in between. Here the CDR3 reads CASKITWRGNGYTF. CDR3 sequence (DNA): TGTGCCAGCAAAATCACGTGGCGGGGTAATGGCTACACCTTC.

The sample holds one count of this clone. The CDR3, as DNA: TGTGCCAGCAAACAGGGGGGAGGGGAGACCCAGTACTTC. Translated, it gives CASKQGGGETQYF. The chain links TRBV12-3 or TRBV12-4 to TRBJ2-5; possibly TRBD1 for D (8 bases). The V and J ends lost 7 bases and 5 bases respectively, with 14 bases between them. The CDR3 is 13 amino acids.

As regards this clone: The sample has other DNA sequences that encode this CDR3 too. This sequence joins TRBV15 and TRBJ1-5; D may be TRBD1 (6 bases). V gave up 0 bases and J gave up 1 base, with 7 bases separating them. The germline V gene encodes CDR1 LNHNV and CDR2 YYDKDF (reference sequence). The CDR3 totals 15 residues. The CDR3 nucleotides read TGTGCCACCAGCAGAGACAGGGGAAGCAATCAGCCCCAGCATTTT. Translation gives CATSRDRGSNQPQHF.

V and J are TRBV2 and TRBJ1-1; the D is unclear. V gave up 6 bases and J gave up 2 bases, with 16 bases separating them. Germline V gene data show CDR1 as SNHLY and CDR2 as FYNNEI. The CDR3 extends over 15 amino acids. CDR3 sequence (DNA): TGTGCCAGCAGGATGGAGGTTGGGCCTAACACTGAAGCTTTCTTT. Its translation is CASRMEVGPNTEAFF.

This rearrangement joins TRBV2 to TRBJ1-3; perhaps TRBD1 as D (5 bases). Trimming removed 8 bases at V and 0 bases at J, with 8 bases between. CDR1 and CDR2 (germline): SNHLY, FYNNEI. This CDR3 contains 13 residues. The CDR3 DNA follows: TGTGCCAGCGGGGGGACCTCTGGAAACACCATATATTTT. Residues: CASGGTSGNTIYF.

The CDR3 region is CASSQGQGVRQETQYF. CDR3 bases: TGTGCCAGCAGCCAAGGACAGGGGGTTCGGCAAGAGACCCAGTACTTC. V usage is TRBV14 and J usage is TRBJ2-5, with TRBD1 matching 9 bases. Trimming took 1 base from V and 2 from J; bases not matched to a gene: 5. Per the germline V gene, CDR1 is SGHDN and CDR2 is FVKESK. The CDR3 is made up of 16 amino acids.

The rearrangement links TRBV18 to TRBJ2-3; D gene uncertain. Germline CDR1 is KGHSH and CDR2 is LQKENI. V was trimmed by 4 bases and J by 3 bases, leaving 5 bases between them. The length of the CDR3 is 12 residues. CDR3 bases: TGTGCCAGCTCACACATGACAGATACGCAGTATTTT. It encodes CASSHMTDTQYF.

This clone was seen a single time. V is TRBV9 and J is TRBJ2-5; 11 bases match TRBD2. V was pared by 0 bases and J by 5 bases, with 9 bases of the junction left unmatched. The CDR3 has 17 amino acids. The germline CDR1 and CDR2 sequences are SGDLS and YYNGEE. The CDR3 here is CASSVDSGRALWETQYF. In nucleotides, the CDR3 is TGTGCCAGCAGCGTAGATAGCGGGAGGGCCCTCTGGGAGACCCAGTACTTC.

The chain employs TRBV18 and TRBJ1-5, with a weak D call TRBD1 (6 bases). There are 17 residues in the CDR3. CDR1 and CDR2 (germline): KGHSH, LQKENI. With 4 bases removed from V and 2 bases from J, the gap between germline ends came to 18 bases. The CDR3 nucleotides are TGTGCCAGCTCACTGGATACAGGGTTAGGAGGCAATCAGCCCCAGCATTTT. Its protein is CASSLDTGLGGNQPQHF.

V gene TRBV6-6 combines with J gene TRBJ2-7; maybe TRBD2 (5 bases). The germline CDR1 and CDR2 sequences are MNHNY and SVGAGI (reference sequence). There are 16 residues in the CDR3. The V end lost 0 bases, the J end lost 4 bases, and 16 bases lay between the germline ends. The CDR3 coding sequence is TGTGCCAGCAGTTACTCGGGGTTTGGGGAGAATTACGAGCAGTACTTC. Encoded protein: CASSYSGFGENYEQYF.

This chain links TRBV7-2 with TRBJ2-2; 7 bases are shared with TRBD2. There are 17 residues in the CDR3. CDR1 SGHTA and CDR2 FQGNSA come from the germline V gene. The V and J ends lost 1 base and 6 bases, in that order; junction bases with no gene match: 11. The CDR3 nucleotides are TGTGCCAGCAGCTTAGTGGGCGGACTAGTGGGGGCCGGGGAGCTGTTTTTT. This sequence encodes CASSLVGGLVGAGELFF.

This chain links TRBV24-1 with TRBJ2-3; possibly TRBD2 for D (5 bases). Germline V gene sequence: CDR1 KGHDR, CDR2 SFDVKD. The V end was cut by 4 bases, the J end by 0 bases, with 7 bases between. CDR3 length: 14 amino acids. The CDR3 loop is CATSEEASTDTQYF. The CDR3 DNA is TGTGCCACCAGTGAGGAGGCTAGCACAGATACGCAGTATTTT.

CDR3 loop: CASSLIGQGAAFF. CDR3 nucleotides: TGTGCCAGCAGCTTAATTGGGCAGGGGGCAGCTTTCTTT. V gene TRBV7-3 combines with J gene TRBJ1-1; 8 bases are shared with TRBD1. Germline V gene lookup returns CDR1 SGHTA and CDR2 FQGTGA. CDR3 length equals 13 residues. V shed 1 base and J 10 bases; nucleotides not matched to a gene: 5.